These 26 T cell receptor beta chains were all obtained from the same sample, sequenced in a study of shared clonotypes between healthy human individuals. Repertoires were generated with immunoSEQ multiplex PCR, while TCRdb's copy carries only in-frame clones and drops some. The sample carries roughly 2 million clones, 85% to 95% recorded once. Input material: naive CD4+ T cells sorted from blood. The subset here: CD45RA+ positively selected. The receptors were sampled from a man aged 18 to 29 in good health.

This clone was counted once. CDR3 nucleotide sequence: TGTGCCAGCAGTGGGGGGCCATCCTACAATGAGCAGTTCTTC. This gives the protein CASSGGPSYNEQFF. The genes are TRBV2 and TRBJ2-1; perhaps TRBD1 as D (6 bases). Germline CDR1 reads SNHLY; CDR2 reads FYNNEI. The CDR3 loop spans 14 amino acids. Trimming pared 4 bases from V and 1 base from J, leaving 8 bases between.

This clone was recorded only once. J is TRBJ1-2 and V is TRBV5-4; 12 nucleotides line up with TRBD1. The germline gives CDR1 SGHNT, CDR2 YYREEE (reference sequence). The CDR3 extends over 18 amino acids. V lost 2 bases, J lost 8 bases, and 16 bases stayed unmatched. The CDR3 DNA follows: TGTGCCAGCAGCTTTGCCTTAGCCGGGACAGGGGGCAGTATAGGCTACACCTTC. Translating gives CASSFALAGTGGSIGYTF.

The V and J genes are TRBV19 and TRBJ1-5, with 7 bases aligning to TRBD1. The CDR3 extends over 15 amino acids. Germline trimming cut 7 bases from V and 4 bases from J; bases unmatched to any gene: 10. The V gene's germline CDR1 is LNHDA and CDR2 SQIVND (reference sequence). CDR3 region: CASIDRAGVNQPQHF. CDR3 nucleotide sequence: TGTGCCAGTATCGACAGGGCGGGAGTTAATCAGCCCCAGCATTTT.

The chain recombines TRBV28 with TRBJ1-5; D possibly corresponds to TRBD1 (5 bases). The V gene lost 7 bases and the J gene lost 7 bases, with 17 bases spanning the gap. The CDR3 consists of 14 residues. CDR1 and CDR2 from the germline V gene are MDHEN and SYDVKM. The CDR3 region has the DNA TGTGCCAGCACCGGAGGGACCAAGCAACAGCCCCAGCATTTT. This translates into CASTGGTKQQPQHF.

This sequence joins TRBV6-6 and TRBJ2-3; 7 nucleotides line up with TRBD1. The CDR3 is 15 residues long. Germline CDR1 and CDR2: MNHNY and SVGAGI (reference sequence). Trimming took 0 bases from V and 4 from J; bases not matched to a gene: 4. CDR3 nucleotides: TGTGCCAGCAGTTACTCCGGACAGGTTGCAGATACGCAGTATTTT. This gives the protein CASSYSGQVADTQYF.

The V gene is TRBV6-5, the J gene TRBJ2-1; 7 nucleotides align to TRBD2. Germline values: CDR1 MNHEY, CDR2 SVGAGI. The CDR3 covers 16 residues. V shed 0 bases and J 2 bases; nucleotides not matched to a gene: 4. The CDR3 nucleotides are TGTGCCAGCAGTTACTCTCTCGCGGGAGCCTACAATGAGCAGTTCTTC. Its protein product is CASSYSLAGAYNEQFF.

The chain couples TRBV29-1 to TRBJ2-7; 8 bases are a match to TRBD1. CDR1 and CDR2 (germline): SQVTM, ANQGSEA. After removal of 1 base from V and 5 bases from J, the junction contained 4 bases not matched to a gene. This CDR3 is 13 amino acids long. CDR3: CSVEGTGMNEQYF. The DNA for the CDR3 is TGCAGCGTTGAAGGGACAGGGATGAACGAGCAGTACTTC.

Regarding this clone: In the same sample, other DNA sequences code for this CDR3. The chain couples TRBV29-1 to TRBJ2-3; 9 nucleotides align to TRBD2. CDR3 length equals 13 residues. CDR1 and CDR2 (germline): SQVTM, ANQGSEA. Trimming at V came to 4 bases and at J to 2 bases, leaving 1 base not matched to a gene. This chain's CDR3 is CSVGGGATDTQYF. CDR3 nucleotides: TGCAGCGTTGGCGGGGGGGCCACAGATACGCAGTATTTT.

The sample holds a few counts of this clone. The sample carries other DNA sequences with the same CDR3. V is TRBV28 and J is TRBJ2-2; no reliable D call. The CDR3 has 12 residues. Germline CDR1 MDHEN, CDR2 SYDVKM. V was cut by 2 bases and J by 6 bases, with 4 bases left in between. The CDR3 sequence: CASSLGSGELFF. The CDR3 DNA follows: TGTGCCAGCAGTTTAGGGTCCGGGGAGCTGTTTTTT.

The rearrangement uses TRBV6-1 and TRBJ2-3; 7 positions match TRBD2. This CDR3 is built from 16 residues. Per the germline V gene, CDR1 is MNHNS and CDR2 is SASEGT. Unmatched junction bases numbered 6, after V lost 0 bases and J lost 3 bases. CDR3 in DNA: TGTGCCAGCAGTGAAGCGCGGGGGTTGGGGACAGATACGCAGTATTTT. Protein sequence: CASSEARGLGTDTQYF.

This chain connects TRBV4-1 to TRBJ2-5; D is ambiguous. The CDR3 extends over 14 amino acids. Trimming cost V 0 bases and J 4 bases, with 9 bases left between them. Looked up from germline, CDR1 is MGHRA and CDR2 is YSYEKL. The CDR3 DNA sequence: TGCGCCAGCAGCCAAGACAGTTCAGGAGAGACCCAGTACTTC. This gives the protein CASSQDSSGETQYF.

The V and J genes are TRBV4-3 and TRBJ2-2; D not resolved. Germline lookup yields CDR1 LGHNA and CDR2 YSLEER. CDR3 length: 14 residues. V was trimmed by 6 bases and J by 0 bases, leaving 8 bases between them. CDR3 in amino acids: CASRPLANTGELFF. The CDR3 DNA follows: TGCGCCAGCAGACCTCTAGCGAACACCGGGGAGCTGTTTTTT.

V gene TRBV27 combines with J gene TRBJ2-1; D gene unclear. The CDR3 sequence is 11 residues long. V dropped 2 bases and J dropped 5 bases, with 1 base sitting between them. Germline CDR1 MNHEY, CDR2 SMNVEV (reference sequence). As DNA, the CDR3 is TGTGCCAGCAGTTTAAACAATGAGCAGTTCTTC. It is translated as CASSLNNEQFF.

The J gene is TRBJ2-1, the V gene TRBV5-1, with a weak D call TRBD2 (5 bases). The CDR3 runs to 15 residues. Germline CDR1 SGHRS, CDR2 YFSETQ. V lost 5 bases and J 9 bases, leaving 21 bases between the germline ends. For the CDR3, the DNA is TGCGCCAGCAGTCTAGTCGACTCCAACCGGGGTGAGCAGTTCTTC. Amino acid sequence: CASSLVDSNRGEQFF. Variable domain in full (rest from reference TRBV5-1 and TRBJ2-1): KAGVTQTPRYLIKTRGQQVTLSCSPISGHRSVSWYQQTPGQGLQFLFEYFSETQRNKGNFPGRFSGRQFSNSRSEMNVSTLELGDSALYLCASSLVDSNRGEQFFGPGTRLTVL.

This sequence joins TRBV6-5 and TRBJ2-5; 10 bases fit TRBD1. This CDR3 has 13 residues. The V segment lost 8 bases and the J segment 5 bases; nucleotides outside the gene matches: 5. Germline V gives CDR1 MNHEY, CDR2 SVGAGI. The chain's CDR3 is CASRQGARETQYF. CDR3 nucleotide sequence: TGTGCCAGCCGACAGGGGGCACGGGAGACCCAGTACTTC.

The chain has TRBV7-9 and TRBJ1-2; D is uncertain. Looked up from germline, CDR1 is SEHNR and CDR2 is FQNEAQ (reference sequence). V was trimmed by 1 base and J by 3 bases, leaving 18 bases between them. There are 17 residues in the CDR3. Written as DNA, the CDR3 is TGTGCCAGCAGCTTAGTAGCCCCGGGAGGGTTACACTATGGCTACACCTTC. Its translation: CASSLVAPGGLHYGYTF. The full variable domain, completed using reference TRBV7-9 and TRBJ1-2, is DTGVSQNPRHKITKRGQNVTFRCDPISEHNRLYWYRQTLGQGPEFLTYFQNEAQLEKSRLLSDRFSAERPKGSFSTLEIQRTEQGDSAMYLCASSLVAPGGLHYGYTFGSGTRLTVV.

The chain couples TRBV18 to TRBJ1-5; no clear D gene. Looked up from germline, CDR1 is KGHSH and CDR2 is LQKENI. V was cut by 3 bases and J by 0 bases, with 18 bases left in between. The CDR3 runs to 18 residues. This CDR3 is CASSPDTPAFSSNQPQHF. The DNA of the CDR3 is TGTGCCAGCTCACCCGATACTCCGGCCTTCTCTAGCAATCAGCCCCAGCATTTT.

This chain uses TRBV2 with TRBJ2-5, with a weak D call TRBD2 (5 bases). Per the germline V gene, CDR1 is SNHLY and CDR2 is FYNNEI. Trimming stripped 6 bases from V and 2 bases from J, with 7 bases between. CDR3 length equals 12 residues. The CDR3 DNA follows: TGTGCCAGCAGCTGGACTCAAGAGACCCAGTACTTC. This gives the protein CASSWTQETQYF.

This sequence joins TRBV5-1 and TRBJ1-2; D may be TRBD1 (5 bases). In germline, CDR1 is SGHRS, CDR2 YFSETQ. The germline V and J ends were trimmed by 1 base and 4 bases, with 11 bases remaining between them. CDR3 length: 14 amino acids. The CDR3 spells CASSLTGGVYGYTF. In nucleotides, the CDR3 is TGCGCCAGCAGCTTGACAGGAGGGGTCTATGGCTACACCTTC.

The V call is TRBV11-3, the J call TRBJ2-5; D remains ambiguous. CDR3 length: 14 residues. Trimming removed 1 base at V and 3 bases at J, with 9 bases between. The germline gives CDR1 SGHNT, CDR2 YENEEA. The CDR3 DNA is TGTGCCAGCAGCTTAGGATACATAGAAGAGACCCAGTACTTC. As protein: CASSLGYIEETQYF. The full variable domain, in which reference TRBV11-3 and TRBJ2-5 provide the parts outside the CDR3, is EAGVVQSPRYKIIEKKQPVAFWCNPISGHNTLYWYLQNLGQGPELLIRYENEEAVDDSQLPKDRFSAERLKGVDSTLKIQPAELGDSAVYLCASSLGYIEETQYFGPGTRLLVL.

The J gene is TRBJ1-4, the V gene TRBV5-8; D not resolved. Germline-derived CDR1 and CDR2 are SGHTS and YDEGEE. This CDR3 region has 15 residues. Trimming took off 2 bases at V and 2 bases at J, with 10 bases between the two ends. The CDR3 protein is CASSFIRITNEKLFF. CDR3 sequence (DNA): TGTGCCAGCAGCTTCATCAGGATCACTAATGAAAAACTGTTTTTT.

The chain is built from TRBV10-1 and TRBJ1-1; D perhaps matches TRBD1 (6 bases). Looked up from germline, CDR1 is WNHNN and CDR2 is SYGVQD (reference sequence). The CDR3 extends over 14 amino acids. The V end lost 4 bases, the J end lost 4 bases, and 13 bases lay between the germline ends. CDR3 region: CASSVTRGGTEAFF. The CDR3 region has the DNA TGCGCCAGCAGTGTGACCAGGGGAGGCACTGAAGCTTTCTTT.

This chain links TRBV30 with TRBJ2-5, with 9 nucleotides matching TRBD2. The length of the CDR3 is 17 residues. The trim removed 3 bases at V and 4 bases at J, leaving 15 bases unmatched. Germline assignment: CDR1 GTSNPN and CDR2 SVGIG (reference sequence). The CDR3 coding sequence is TGTGCCTGGAGCTCTAGAAGGACTAGCGTCCCGCCAGAGACCCAGTACTTC. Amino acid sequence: CAWSSRRTSVPPETQYF.

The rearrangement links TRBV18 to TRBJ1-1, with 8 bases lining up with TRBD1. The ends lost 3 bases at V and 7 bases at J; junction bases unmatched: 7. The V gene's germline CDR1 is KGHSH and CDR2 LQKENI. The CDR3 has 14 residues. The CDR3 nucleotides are TGTGCCAGCTCACCGTCGACAGGGGATATTGAAGCTTTCTTT. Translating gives CASSPSTGDIEAFF.

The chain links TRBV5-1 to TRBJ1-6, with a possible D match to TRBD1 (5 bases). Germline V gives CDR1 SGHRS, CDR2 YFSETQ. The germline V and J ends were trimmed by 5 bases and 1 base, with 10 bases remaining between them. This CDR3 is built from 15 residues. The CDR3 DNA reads TGCGCCAGCAGATTTGAGGGGTCCTATAATTCACCCCTCCACTTT. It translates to CASRFEGSYNSPLHF.

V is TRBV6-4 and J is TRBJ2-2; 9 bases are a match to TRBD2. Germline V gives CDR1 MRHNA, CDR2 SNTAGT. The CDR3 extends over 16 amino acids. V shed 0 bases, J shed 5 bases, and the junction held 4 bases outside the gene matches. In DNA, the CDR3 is TGTGCCAGCAGTGACTCACTAGCGGGCTCTACCGGGGAGCTGTTTTTT. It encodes CASSDSLAGSTGELFF.